This TCR beta chain derives from a study of shared clonotypes between healthy human individuals. General study points: In general, naive subsets displayed greater estimated richness than memory subsets did. Naive CD4 clonotypes were shared across a handful of donors at 4.5% to 6.5%.

V was cut by 7 bases and J by 1 base, with 8 bases left in between. The length of the CDR3 is 13 residues. Germline V CDR1 and CDR2: LNHDA, SQIVND (reference sequence). As for this clone: Its specificity is unknown.

The authors loaded about 200 ng DNA, about 30,000 T cell genomes, into sorted-subset replicate PCRs. Per the original methods: Sequence data from immunoSEQ were junction-only and lacked quality scores; consequently, filtering differed. Repertoires were generated with immunoSEQ multiplex PCR, while TCRdb's copy carries only in-frame clones and drops some. V and J calls and clone size are given by that table; D and trimming were obtained from the DNA. The repertoire holds about 2.4 million clones, with 80% to 95% as singletons. This TCR was recovered from a man aged 18 to 35 in good health. Some clones in this sample may be carry-over from other donors' samples. The V gene is TRBV19, the J gene TRBJ1-3; D uncertain. The sequencing sample was made of naive CD4+ T cells from PBMCs. Subset given: CD45RA+ positively selected. CDR3 bases: TGTGCCAGTAATCCAGTATCTGGAAACACCATATATTTT. Its translation: CASNPVSGNTIYF.